This T cell receptor (beta chain) was captured by sequencing in a study of blood T cell repertoires in COVID-19. V was pared by 8 bases and J by 3 bases, with 7 bases of the junction left unmatched. The CDR3 extends over 13 amino acids. Sequencing was performed with immunoSEQ multiplex PCR; in TCRdb, only in-frame clones are kept and a portion is missing. The sample records 70,000 to 95,000 clones, roughly 92% being singletons. Sequenced: peripheral blood. The sequence was obtained from a woman in her sixties with active COVID-19. The chain has TRBV12-3 or TRBV12-4 and TRBJ2-7, with TRBD1 identical over 7 bases. CDR3 sequence: CASSHGQVYEQYF. The DNA of the CDR3 is TGTGCCAGCTCACACGGACAGGTCTACGAGCAGTACTTC.